This TCR beta chain was profiled in a study of T cell responses to AZD1222 COVID-19 vaccine. V lost 1 base and J lost 2, with 6 bases in between. This CDR3 is built from 13 residues. Per the germline V gene, CDR1 is SEHNR and CDR2 is FQNEAQ (reference sequence). Clones were sequenced by immunoSEQ multiplex PCR, and TCRdb holds only the in-frame ones, with some missing. The sample shows fewer than 100,000 clones, approximately 84% of them seen only once. The chain uses TRBV7-9 and TRBJ2-7, with no clear D. This material consisted of peripheral blood, taken 28 days after the second AZD1222 dose. The TCR sequence derives from an adult who received the AZD1222 COVID-19 vaccine. Written as DNA, the CDR3 is TGTGCCAGCAGCTTAGAATTGGCCTACGAGCAGTACTTC. The encoded protein is CASSLELAYEQYF.